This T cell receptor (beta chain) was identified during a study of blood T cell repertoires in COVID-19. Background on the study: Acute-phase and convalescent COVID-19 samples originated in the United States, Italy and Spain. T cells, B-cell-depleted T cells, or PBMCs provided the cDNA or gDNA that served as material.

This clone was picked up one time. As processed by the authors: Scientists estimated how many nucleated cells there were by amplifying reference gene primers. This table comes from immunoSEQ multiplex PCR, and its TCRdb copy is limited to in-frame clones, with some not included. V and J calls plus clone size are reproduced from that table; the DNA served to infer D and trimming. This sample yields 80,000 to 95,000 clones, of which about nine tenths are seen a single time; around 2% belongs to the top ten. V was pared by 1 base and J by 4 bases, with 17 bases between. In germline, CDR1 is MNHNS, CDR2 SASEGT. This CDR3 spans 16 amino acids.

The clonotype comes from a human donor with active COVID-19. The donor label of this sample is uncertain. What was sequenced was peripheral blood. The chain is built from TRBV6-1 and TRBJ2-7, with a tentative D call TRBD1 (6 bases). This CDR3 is CASSEGRGNTHYEQYF. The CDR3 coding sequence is TGTGCCAGCAGTGAAGGCAGGGGCAATACCCATTACGAGCAGTACTTC.